This TCR beta chain originates from a study of Graves' ophthalmopathy and Graves' hyperthyroidism (dated by TCRdb to the late 2010s). A note on the overall study: Peripheral blood was collected at initial diagnosis, before any treatment. The approximately 98 discovery patients were randomly divided into training and test sets at a 7:3 ratio. T-cell repertoires of thyroid tissue and blood were compared in 5 or 6 hyperthyroidism patients. TCR beta repertoire signatures were used to distinguish Graves' ophthalmopathy from Graves' hyperthyroidism and to predict progression to ophthalmopathy. To explore V-J signatures that separate ophthalmopathy from hyperthyroidism, a discovery set of approximately 100 patients was enrolled, consisting of under 50 with ophthalmopathy and approximately 57 with stable hyperthyroidism. The independent validation cohort included some 19 hyperthyroidism patients plus 17 patients who later progressed from hyperthyroidism to ophthalmopathy. Following sampling, methimazole starting at 30 mg daily was administered to hyperthyroidism patients, and high-dose intravenous methylprednisolone was administered to ophthalmopathy patients. In total, 120 to 150 blood samples were TCR-sequenced: approximately 40 ophthalmopathy, roughly 80 hyperthyroidism and approximately 17 hyperthyroidism-to-ophthalmopathy patients. Broader findings and caveats from the paper: In cross-validation, the 13-signature model distinguished ophthalmopathy from stable hyperthyroidism with around 86% sensitivity and 81.08% specificity, while in the test set the corresponding values were about 80% and 75%. Sample size was not statistically predetermined, and group allocation was not concealed from the investigators. In validation, the model predicted ophthalmopathy progression with 55% to 71% sensitivity and roughly 78% specificity; around twelve predicted patients were CT-confirmed with GO in a median of about 6.2 months. Most expanded thyroid clonotypes with a frequency above 0.001 also appeared in blood, which suggests that blood repertoires may reflect the immune response in the thyroid.

For repertoire sequencing, the TCR beta CDR3 regions were amplified from RNA transcripts. A first-round RT-PCR used HTBI primers with the Qiagen OneStep RT-PCR kit, followed by a second-round multiplex PCR, size selection and purification. The libraries underwent paired-end sequencing with 100 bp reads on an Illumina HiSeq2000. Regarding the original processing steps: SOAPnuke was used for read processing, and reads with adapters, uncalled bases, a mean Phred below 15, or no exact constant-primer or identifier match were discarded. High-quality paired reads were merged with COPE v1.2.5. Unique nucleotide sequences were defined as clonotypes and aligned to IMGT TRB V, D and J references using MiTCR v1.1. The analysis was limited to V-J combinations with a frequency above 0.0001, which together covered 99.2% of repertoires. For each V-J combination, a TCR clonal expansion and chaos score was defined as the ratio of F50 clonal expansion to chaos observed in the TCRdist matrix. Welch's t-statistics and random forest were used to narrow the features down to approximately twelve V-J combinations, which were then fed into a naive Bayes classifier. The similarity between thyroid and blood repertoires was quantified using the Morisita-Horn index. TCRdb's own reprocessing of the public reads used fastp at Q25 and MiXCR and kept productive beta chains. CDR3 protein sequences are deduplicated, and each keeps its most common genes and DNA. The V and J calls, along with clone size, are taken from TCRdb and not from the paper's own processing. This sample holds hundreds of thousands of distinct CDR3 sequences; under 25% were observed only once. The ten largest clones represent 2.5% to 3.5% of the sample.

Stable hyperthyroidism was defined as no progression to ophthalmopathy within 18 months of follow-up. The hyperthyroidism patients were 18 to 65 years old and newly diagnosed, with a disease duration of less than 2 months. Patients were excluded if they had other autoimmune diseases, uncontrolled infections, pregnancy or lactation. Clinical symptoms, serum thyroxine, TRAb, thyroid ultrasound and orbital computed tomography were used for diagnosis. Using Ficoll-Paque density gradient centrifugation, PBMCs were isolated from less than 11 ml of fresh peripheral blood. Total RNA was extracted using Trizol reagent, and RNA quality was checked on an Agilent 2100 Bioanalyzer. This clonotype was recorded many times. The specificity of this receptor is unknown. The input lacks base qualities; no much larger clone sits a single base away. Relative to germline, V is 5 bases shorter and J is 0 bases shorter, with 11 bases between their ends. From cysteine to phenylalanine, the CDR3 is 14 amino acids long. Only the CDR3 DNA is retained, 42 bases long and in frame from the first base. CDR1 and CDR2 (GTSNPN, SVGIG) derive from the germline V gene (reference sequence).

The clonotype originates from a woman aged 18-29 years with stable Graves' hyperthyroidism. Donor details come from another sample of the same person, matched by shared clones. The source material was peripheral blood. The V gene is TRBV30 and the J gene is TRBJ1-3; there is no confident call for the D gene. For the CDR3, the sequence is CAWATVSSGNTIYF. The bases are TGTGCCTGGGCTACAGTAAGCTCTGGAAACACCATATATTTT.